This T cell receptor beta chain was sequenced in a study of shared clonotypes between healthy human individuals. On sorted subsets, replicate PCRs used 200 to 250 ng DNA, or roughly 30,000 T cell genomes. Some clones are missing from TCRdb's copy, which holds only in-frame ones; the method was immunoSEQ multiplex PCR. The sample gives a few hundred thousand clones, under 80% of which show up once; 8.5% to 14% is in the top ten. General study findings and limits: On the whole, naive subsets had larger estimated richness than memory subsets had.

Of note for this clone: Its cognate antigen is unknown.

Sequencing used memory CD4+ T cells sorted from blood. The subset was: CD45RA-negative fraction. The TCR was taken from a man aged 25-45 years in good health.

CDR3 DNA: TGCGCCAGCAGCTTGGGGACAGGGTATGACACCATATATTTT. Its translation is CASSLGTGYDTIYF. The chain combines TRBV5-1 with TRBJ1-3, with TRBD1 identical over 8 bases. The CDR3 is 14 residues long. The V and J ends lost 0 bases and 8 bases, in that order; junction bases with no gene match: 4. Germline CDR1 is SGHRS and CDR2 is YFSETQ.